Listed here are 9 T cell receptor beta chains from one sample, sequenced in a study of blood T cells in healthy people across ages (dated by TCRdb to the mid-2010s). Libraries were prepared through 5' RACE. The instrument was an Illumina HiSeq 2500. A second PCR of about 6 to 11 cycles was performed with a sample-barcoded 5' primer and a J-beta primer mix. In TCRdb, the public reads were trimmed at Q25 with fastp and aligned with MiXCR, with productive beta chains retained. A single entry per CDR3 protein holds the most common genes and DNA from its merged rows. This sample holds hundreds of thousands of distinct CDR3 sequences; about 25% were observed only once. The ten largest clones take up more than 7.5% of the sample. This sample also appeared in a second study, on T cells of mothers and their children.

Sequencing used blood. These receptor sequences come from a boy aged 5 to 17 in good health.

The CDR3 sequence is CASSQEWAVQETQYF. For the CDR3, the DNA is TGCGCCAGCAGCCAAGAGTGGGCCGTCCAAGAGACCCAGTACTTC. This sequence joins TRBV4-3 and TRBJ2-5, with D hard to call. This CDR3 region has 15 residues. Germline assignment: CDR1 LGHNA and CDR2 YSLEER. V was clipped by 0 bases and J by 1 base, with 9 bases between them.

This chain uses TRBV7-9 with TRBJ1-1; D call uncertain. Germline V gives CDR1 SEHNR, CDR2 FQNEAQ (reference sequence). The V and J ends lost 2 bases and 10 bases respectively, with 17 bases between them. The CDR3 spans 14 residues. This chain's CDR3 is CASSLLGKVSGAFF. CDR3 DNA: TGTGCCAGCAGCTTATTGGGGAAGGTCTCTGGAGCTTTCTTT.

This clonotype showed up just a few times. The CDR3 DNA sequence: TGTGCCAGCAGCTTAGGACAGTTCCCCTCGCAAGAGACCCAGTACTTC. Its translation is CASSLGQFPSQETQYF. The V gene is TRBV7-2, the J gene TRBJ2-5; weak D call: TRBD1 (5 bases). The ends were cut back, 1 base at V and 2 bases at J, with 14 bases in the middle. The CDR3 length is 16 residues. Germline V gene sequence: CDR1 SGHTA, CDR2 FQGNSA.

This clonotype was recorded a few times. This rearrangement joins TRBV12-3 or TRBV12-4 to TRBJ1-5; 7 positions agree with TRBD1. With 3 bases clipped from V and 7 bases from J, the junction kept 6 bases outside the gene matches. The CDR3 spans 14 residues. This CDR3 reads CASSLGRGDQPQHF. Here the CDR3 DNA reads TGTGCCAGCAGTTTGGGCAGGGGGGACCAGCCCCAGCATTTT.

In this sample, this clonotype turned up a few times. The chain combines TRBV6-6 with TRBJ2-1, with 10 bases identical to TRBD2. J gave up 0 bases and V 6 bases, and 11 bases lay outside the gene matches. Looked up from germline, CDR1 is MNHNY and CDR2 is SVGAGI (reference sequence). The CDR3 totals 18 residues. For the CDR3, the DNA is TGTGCCAGCAGACCAACTAGCGGGATATTAATCTCCTACAATGAGCAGTTCTTC. It specifies CASRPTSGILISYNEQFF.

V is TRBV4-3 and J is TRBJ1-4; the D gene is possibly TRBD1 (5 bases). The V end was cut by 3 bases, the J end by 0 bases, with 8 bases between. Germline V gene data show CDR1 as LGHNA and CDR2 as YSLEER. The CDR3 is made up of 15 amino acids. The CDR3 region is CASSQGTATNEKLFF. The CDR3 DNA follows: TGCGCCAGCAGCCAGGGGACGGCAACTAATGAAAAACTGTTTTTT.

There are a few counts of this clonotype. The chain carries TRBV2 and TRBJ2-7, with D possibly being TRBD1 or TRBD2 (6 bases each). Trimming pared 6 bases from V and 4 bases from J, leaving 10 bases between. This CDR3 comprises 12 residues. CDR1 is SNHLY and CDR2 is FYNNEI in the germline V gene. The CDR3 here is CASRGGIYEQYF. CDR3 nucleotide sequence: TGTGCCAGCAGAGGGGGGATTTACGAGCAGTACTTC.

This sequence joins TRBV12-3 or TRBV12-4 and TRBJ1-6, with D unclear. The V and J ends lost 3 bases and 7 bases respectively, with 7 bases between them. The CDR3 length is 13 residues. The chain's CDR3 is CASSFQVNSPLHF. The DNA for the CDR3 is TGTGCCAGCAGTTTCCAAGTAAATTCACCCCTCCACTTT.

The chain carries TRBV5-1 and TRBJ2-5; possibly TRBD2 for D (6 bases). The assigned J gene may be wrong: the sequence end matches TRBJ2-1 better. Germline loops: CDR1 SGHRS, CDR2 YFSETQ. The CDR3 spans 14 residues. The CDR3 bases are TGCGCCAGCAGCTTGTCTCCAGGGAGGAATGAGCAGTTCTTC. Amino acids: CASSLSPGRNEQFF.